A single sample is the source of the 4 T cell receptor beta chains below, sequenced in a study of cytomegalovirus exposure and HLA in healthy donors. The PCR had 60 Vbeta and 13 Jbeta primers. Produced via immunoSEQ multiplex PCR; TCRdb's table is partial and in-frame only. There are under 150,000 clones in the sample; roughly four fifths occur only once, and 3.3% lies in the top ten. Material: PBMCs. Receptors originate from a woman aged 25 to 39 in good health and CMV-seropositive.

The rearrangement uses TRBV6-4 and TRBJ2-1; TRBD2 matches 13 bases. The CDR3 sequence is 15 residues long. Germline CDR1 is MRHNA and CDR2 is SNTAGT. The V and J ends lost 6 bases and 5 bases, in that order; junction bases with no gene match: 4. CDR3 DNA: TGTGCCAGCAGCGATGGACTAGCGGGGGACAATGAGCAGTTCTTC. Translating it yields CASSDGLAGDNEQFF.

The chain joins TRBV28 to TRBJ2-5; D might be TRBD1 (6 bases). CDR3 length equals 15 residues. Germline V lookup: CDR1 MDHEN, CDR2 SYDVKM. V was cut by 4 bases and J by 5 bases, with 17 bases left in between. In nucleotides, the CDR3 is TGTGCCAGCAGTTCGATCAGGGGCGCGGAGGAGACCCAGTACTTC. Translating gives CASSSIRGAEETQYF.

The chain combines TRBV6-6 with TRBJ1-1; 7 bases line up with TRBD1. Trimming took 7 bases from V and 3 from J; bases not matched to a gene: 5. Per germline, CDR1 MNHNY and CDR2 SVGAGI (reference sequence). The CDR3 sequence is 13 residues long. CDR3 residues: CASTQQGHTEAFF. The DNA of the CDR3 is TGTGCCAGCACCCAACAGGGGCACACTGAAGCTTTCTTT.

The rearrangement uses TRBV6-1 and TRBJ2-7, with 9 nucleotides matching TRBD1. CDR1 and CDR2 (germline): MNHNS, SASEGT. V dropped 5 bases and J dropped 7; count of bases not matched to a gene: 12. This CDR3 spans 15 amino acids. The CDR3 reads CASSPRQGGSGEQYF. CDR3 DNA sequence: TGTGCCAGCAGTCCTCGACAGGGGGGCTCGGGGGAGCAGTACTTC.